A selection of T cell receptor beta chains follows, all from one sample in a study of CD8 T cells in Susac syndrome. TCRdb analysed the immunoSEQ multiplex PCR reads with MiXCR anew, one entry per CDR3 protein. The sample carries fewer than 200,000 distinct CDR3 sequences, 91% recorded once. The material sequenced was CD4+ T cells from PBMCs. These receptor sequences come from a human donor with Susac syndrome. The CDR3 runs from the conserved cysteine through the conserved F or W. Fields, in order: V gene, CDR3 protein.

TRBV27,CASSFAGTSSSYNEQFF
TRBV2,CASRRQGGADTQYF
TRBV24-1,CATSHPGQGADTQYF
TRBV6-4,CASKQRGGDTGELFF
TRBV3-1,CASSQGTGTGMNEQFF
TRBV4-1,CASSQHGTGGETQYF
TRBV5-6,CASTPGLVLREQYF
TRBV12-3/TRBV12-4,CASSRQLLQETQYF
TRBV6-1,CASKPGDKETQYF
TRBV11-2,CASKVGTGRHEQYF
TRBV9,CASSVTQVLTGELFF
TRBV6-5,CASSSGRDNYGYTF
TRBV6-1,CASKGRALTGRQTYNEQFF
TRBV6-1,CASRTRTTYEQYF
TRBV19,CASSKRLNTEAFF
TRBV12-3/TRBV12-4,CASSLWWEEPYEQYF
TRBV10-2,CASSERGAWDEVVYEQYF
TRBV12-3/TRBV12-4,CASSSSARTQPQHF
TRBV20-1,CSASLWGTGELFF
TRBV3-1,CASSQVLGNTGAFF
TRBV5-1,CASSLVSGEGLYEQYF
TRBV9,CASSVIARGGTDTQYF
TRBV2,CASNRRGQGANEQFF
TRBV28,CASSLGSIYEQYF
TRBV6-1,CASRQRSSNQPQHF
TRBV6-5,CASSPRRGLTDTQYF
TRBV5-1,CASSFSGTVGGTDTQYF
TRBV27,CASSTPSGTEAFF
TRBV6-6,CASSGPWGNQPQHF
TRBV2,CASTIQGAVEKLFF
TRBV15,CATSRTGDSQETQYF
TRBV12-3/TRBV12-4,CASSFLSGRTGELFF
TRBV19,CASPQGRVEETQYF
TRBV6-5,CASSYPDSTHTSFYEQYF
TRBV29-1,CSERGRGYEQYF
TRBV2,CARSKLGQENNSPLHF
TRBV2,CASSEGDYGYTF
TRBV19,CASSIALAADTQYF
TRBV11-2,CASHSSGRARNEQFF
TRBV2,CASSQPGQGVRQPQHF
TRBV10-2,CASRSGGAVPDTQYF
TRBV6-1,CASKVEGLNTEAFF
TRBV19,CASSIKTNTESFF
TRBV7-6,CASSLGQGTGLAGELFF
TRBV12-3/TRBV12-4,CASRIQGNEQFF
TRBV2,CASRTGIGANVLTF
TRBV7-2,CASSLEAESSYNEQFF
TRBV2,CASSAYREETQYF
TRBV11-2,CASTRTSQETQYF
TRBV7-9,CASSLKEGSSNYGYTF
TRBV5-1,CASSLDPTGQGAGGYTF
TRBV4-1,CASSQVTGGRGEQYF